This T cell receptor (beta chain) was captured in a study of identical twins. MiXCR, applied by TCRdb to the 5' RACE reads, yields one record per CDR3 protein. The table lists 1.5 million or so distinct CDR3 sequences, under 35% of them singletons. This CDR3 has 13 amino acids. V usage is TRBV21-1 and J usage is TRBJ2-1. The closer fit of TRBJ2-7 to the DNA end suggests the J call may be wrong. TRBV21-1 is marked as a pseudogene. The specimen sequenced was cord blood. The clonotype comes from a newborn girl in good health. CDR3 amino acids: CASSGESYNEQYF. The CDR3 nucleotides read TGTGCCAGCAGCGGAGAGTCCTACAATGAGCAGTACTTC.